The 10 T cell receptor beta chains below all came from one sample that was sequenced in a study of T cells in lung cancer brain metastases. Repertoires were generated with immunoSEQ multiplex PCR, while TCRdb's copy carries only in-frame clones and drops some. This table has just under 2,000 clones, approximately 90% appearing once. The specimen was tumor tissue from a brain metastasis. All receptors derive from a woman in her forties or fifties with non-small cell lung cancer that had spread to the brain.

This clone turned up a few times. V is TRBV29-1 and J is TRBJ2-7; a possible D gene is TRBD2 (7 bases). Per germline, CDR1 SQVTM and CDR2 ANQGSEA. The V and J ends lost 1 base and 5 bases respectively, with 9 bases between them. This CDR3 contains 12 residues. DNA for the CDR3: TGCAGCGTTGAAGGGGGGGGCGACGAGCAGTACTTC. This encodes CSVEGGGDEQYF.

The V gene is TRBV6-5, the J gene TRBJ1-2; 7 bases map to TRBD1. V dropped 2 bases and J dropped 4; count of bases not matched to a gene: 7. Germline CDR1 MNHEY, CDR2 SVGAGI. This CDR3 comprises 15 residues. Written as DNA, the CDR3 is TGTGCCAGCAGTTACACCCGACAGGGAGGCTATGGCTACACCTTC. Its translation: CASSYTRQGGYGYTF.

This clone is a singleton in its sample. The chain joins TRBV5-1 to TRBJ2-1; TRBD1 agrees at 10 bases. The V gene's germline CDR1 is SGHRS and CDR2 YFSETQ. The CDR3 is 15 residues long. J gave up 6 bases and V 3 bases, and 6 bases lay outside the gene matches. CDR3 DNA: TGCGCCAGCAGCTCCCGGACAGGGGGAGGCAATGAGCAGTTCTTC. Its protein is CASSSRTGGGNEQFF.

This chain connects TRBV30 to TRBJ1-2, with D uncertain. The CDR3 runs to 13 residues. Germline lookup yields CDR1 GTSNPN and CDR2 SVGIG (reference sequence). The V gene lost 1 base and the J gene lost 0 bases, with 6 bases spanning the gap. Here the CDR3 reads CAWSGGANYGYTF. The CDR3 region has the DNA TGTGCCTGGAGTGGGGGAGCTAACTATGGCTACACCTTC. The full variable domain, rest sourced from reference TRBV30 and TRBJ1-2, is SQTIHQWPATLVQPVGSPLSLECTVEGTSNPNLYWYRQAAGRGLQLLFYSVGIGQISSEVPQNLSASRPQDRQFILSSKKLLLSDSGFYLCAWSGGANYGYTFGSGTRLTVV.

This chain joins TRBV21-1 and TRBJ2-7; no DNA check was done on the table's D call, TRBD1. TRBV21-1 has pseudogene status. The CDR3 has 13 amino acids. The CDR3 protein is CASPLGQAYEQYF. The CDR3 bases are TGTGCCAGCCCCCTTGGACAGGCCTACGAGCAGTACTTC.

The chain carries TRBV9 and TRBJ2-3; D is unclear. The CDR3 sequence is 13 residues long. Germline CDR1 SGDLS, CDR2 YYNGEE. Deletions cut 0 bases from V and 0 bases from J, with 2 bases between. The CDR3 protein is CASSVVSTDTQYF. CDR3 DNA sequence: TGTGCCAGCAGCGTAGTGAGCACAGATACGCAGTATTTT.

This sequence joins TRBV5-1 and TRBJ2-6; 8 bases fit TRBD1. Trimming at V came to 5 bases and at J to 0 bases, leaving 4 bases not matched to a gene. In germline, CDR1 is SGHRS, CDR2 YFSETQ. The CDR3 is made up of 16 amino acids. CDR3 residues: CASRGTGGSGANVLTF. The CDR3 coding sequence is TGCGCCAGCAGAGGTACAGGGGGCTCTGGGGCCAACGTCCTGACTTTC.

The rearrangement links TRBV11-2 to TRBJ1-5; D not resolved. Looked up from germline, CDR1 is SGHAT and CDR2 is FQNNGV. V was clipped by 0 bases and J by 4 bases, with 4 bases between them. The CDR3 is made up of 13 amino acids. The CDR3 nucleotides are TGTGCCAGCAGCTTAGACGAGAATCAGCCCCAGCATTTT. Its translation: CASSLDENQPQHF. The entire variable domain, with the rest obtained from reference TRBV11-2 and TRBJ1-5, is as follows: EAGVAQSPRYKIIEKRQSVAFWCNPISGHATLYWYQQILGQGPKLLIQFQNNGVVDDSQLPKDRFSAERLKGVDSTLKIQPAKLEDSAVYLCASSLDENQPQHFGDGTRLSIL.

This chain joins TRBV19 and TRBJ2-1; maybe TRBD1 (6 bases). Trimming cost V 0 bases and J 6 bases, with 9 bases left between them. CDR1 LNHDA and CDR2 SQIVND come from the germline V gene (reference sequence). The CDR3 is 14 residues long. Written as DNA, the CDR3 is TGTGCCAGTAGTATAGACTACAGGGTCAATGAGCAGTTCTTC. This encodes CASSIDYRVNEQFF. Full variable domain (rest looked up from reference TRBV19 and TRBJ2-1): DGGITQSPKYLFRKEGQNVTLSCEQNLNHDAMYWYRQDPGQGLRLIYYSQIVNDFQKGDIAEGYSVSREKKESFPLTVTSAQKNPTAFYLCASSIDYRVNEQFFGPGTRLTVL.

This sequence joins TRBV29-1 and TRBJ2-7, with 11 bases identical to TRBD2. CDR1 and CDR2 (germline): SQVTM, ANQGSEA. Trimming cost V 7 bases and J 4 bases; bases outside gene matches: 3. The CDR3 contains 12 residues. The CDR3 DNA is TGCAGCGCGGGACTAGCGGCTTACGAGCAGTACTTC. It is translated as CSAGLAAYEQYF.